The 27 T cell receptor beta chains given below trace back to one sample, sequenced in a study of blood T cell repertoires in COVID-19 (TCRdb year 2020). The library relied on the immunoSEQ multiplex PCR assay. This is the immuneACCESS table as TCRdb keeps it, with only in-frame sequences that have V and J called. A part of the clones is gone; compared with another copy, unresolved V genes explain less than half, and the rest is unexplained. The sample contains fewer than 250,000 clones, approximately 78% of them found a single time. 8% to 13% of the sample is held by the ten biggest clonotypes. What was sequenced was peripheral blood. The receptor set was obtained from a woman of 80 years or more with acute or convalescent COVID-19.

This chain connects TRBV4-1 to TRBJ1-3; 7 bases are a match to TRBD1. V lost 1 base to trimming and J lost 4 bases; unmatched junction nucleotides: 7. Looked up from germline, CDR1 is MGHRA and CDR2 is YSYEKL. The CDR3 sequence is 16 residues long. This CDR3 is CASSQGPRGLGNTIYF. The CDR3 bases are TGCGCCAGCAGCCAAGGGCCTAGGGGGCTCGGAAACACCATATATTTT.

This clone was counted only a few times. CDR3 sequence: CASSQGLAETYEQYF. Written as DNA, the CDR3 is TGCGCCAGCAGCCAGGGACTAGCGGAGACCTACGAGCAGTACTTC. The chain couples TRBV4-1 to TRBJ2-7, with TRBD2 identical over 11 bases. The trim removed 3 bases at V and 2 bases at J, leaving 3 bases unmatched. CDR3 size: 15 residues. Germline-derived CDR1 and CDR2 are MGHRA and YSYEKL.

This clone appeared a few times. The rearrangement uses TRBV19 and TRBJ2-5; possible D gene TRBD2, 6 bases. CDR1 is LNHDA, CDR2 SQIVND, per germline (reference sequence). The CDR3 spans 15 residues. V lost 1 base and J lost 4, with 13 bases in between. The CDR3 DNA reads as TGTGCCAGTAGTATAGGGCGGGGTCGGCGAGAGACCCAGTACTTC. Its protein is CASSIGRGRRETQYF.

The chain's CDR3 is CASTPGRVNNEQFF. The CDR3 DNA sequence: TGTGCCAGCACCCCGGGCAGGGTTAACAATGAGCAGTTCTTC. This chain connects TRBV27 to TRBJ2-1; weak D call: TRBD1 (5 bases). The CDR3 covers 14 residues. Germline CDR1 MNHEY, CDR2 SMNVEV (reference sequence). The V end was cut by 7 bases, the J end by 5 bases, with 15 bases between.

The V gene is TRBV30, the J gene TRBJ1-6; D not resolved. The CDR3 is made up of 12 amino acids. CDR1 is GTSNPN, CDR2 SVGIG, per germline (reference sequence). V was cut by 3 bases and J by 7 bases, with 7 bases left in between. CDR3 in DNA: TGTGCCTGGAGGGCGGGGAATTCACCCCTCCACTTT. Translating it yields CAWRAGNSPLHF.

This chain joins TRBV15 and TRBJ2-2, with 7 bases fitting TRBD1. The CDR3 has 16 amino acids. J was trimmed by 2 bases and V by 0 bases; bases with no gene match: 3. Germline assignment: CDR1 LNHNV and CDR2 YYDKDF (reference sequence). CDR3 protein: CATSRERGLNTGELFF. CDR3 in DNA: TGTGCCACCAGCAGAGAAAGGGGGCTTAACACCGGGGAGCTGTTTTTT.

The chain has TRBV10-2 and TRBJ2-3; tentative D call: TRBD2 (6 bases). The germline V gene has CDR1 WSHSY and CDR2 SAAADI. Trimming removed 8 bases from V and 3 bases from J, with 12 bases in between. This CDR3 contains 13 residues. The CDR3 reads CASSGGNTDTQYF. In DNA, the CDR3 is TGCGCCAGCTCGGGCGGGAATACAGATACGCAGTATTTT.

The rearrangement joins TRBV27 to TRBJ2-2; 9 bases are shared with TRBD1. The V segment lost 8 bases and the J segment 1 base; nucleotides outside the gene matches: 5. The CDR3 extends over 15 amino acids. Germline CDR1 and CDR2: MNHEY and SMNVEV (reference sequence). Here the CDR3 DNA reads TGTGCCAGCCGGGGACAGGGCATGAACACCGGGGAGCTGTTTTTT. Protein sequence: CASRGQGMNTGELFF.

The chain employs TRBV5-1 and TRBJ2-7; 11 bases are shared with TRBD1. The CDR3 has 16 residues. Unmatched junction bases numbered 10, after V lost 4 bases and J lost 4 bases. The germline gives CDR1 SGHRS, CDR2 YFSETQ. CDR3 nucleotides: TGCGCCAGCAGCGCCAGACCGGGACAGGGGGATTACGAGCAGTACTTC. Its protein is CASSARPGQGDYEQYF.

The chain uses TRBV6-1 and TRBJ2-2, with D possibly matching TRBD2 (6 bases). Looked up from germline, CDR1 is MNHNS and CDR2 is SASEGT. The V and J ends lost 6 bases and 4 bases respectively, with 9 bases between them. The CDR3 has 13 residues. The CDR3 reads CASSLSGTGELFF. The CDR3 bases are TGTGCCAGCAGCCTTAGCGGCACCGGGGAGCTGTTTTTT.

The chain links TRBV11-2 to TRBJ2-5; possibly TRBD1 for D (6 bases). V was shortened by 1 base and J by 5 bases, with 14 bases between the two germline ends. The CDR3 is 15 residues long. Germline CDR1 and CDR2: SGHAT and FQNNGV. The CDR3 here is CASSLGDRSWETQYF. CDR3 in DNA: TGTGCCAGCAGCTTAGGCGACAGGAGTTGGGAGACCCAGTACTTC.

The CDR3 sequence: CASSSVRTGNQPQHF. CDR3 sequence (DNA): TGTGCCAGCAGCTCCGTTCGGACAGGAAATCAGCCCCAGCATTTT. This chain connects TRBV7-2 to TRBJ1-5; TRBD1 matches at 7 bases. V shed 4 bases, J shed 4 bases, and the junction held 7 bases outside the gene matches. Germline-derived CDR1 and CDR2 are SGHTA and FQGNSA. This CDR3 region has 15 residues.

This rearrangement joins TRBV27 to TRBJ2-1, with 9 bases aligning to TRBD1. Germline V gives CDR1 MNHEY, CDR2 SMNVEV (reference sequence). J gave up 0 bases and V 5 bases, and 5 bases lay outside the gene matches. The CDR3 sequence is 16 residues long. CDR3 in amino acids: CASSGQGLSSYNEQFF. In nucleotides, the CDR3 is TGTGCCAGCAGTGGACAGGGGCTCAGCTCCTACAATGAGCAGTTCTTC.

The chain employs TRBV3-1 (or the pseudogene TRBV3-2) and TRBJ2-5; the D gene is possibly TRBD2 (6 bases). This CDR3 is built from 15 residues. Germline CDR1 is LGHDT and CDR2 is YNNKEL (reference sequence). V lost 4 bases, J lost 5 bases, and 17 bases lay in between. CDR3 amino acids: CASSRSGESPETQYF. In nucleotides, the CDR3 is TGTGCCAGCAGCCGGTCGGGGGAGAGTCCGGAGACCCAGTACTTC.

V is TRBV11-2 and J is TRBJ1-6; D gene ambiguous. Trimming shortened V by 5 bases and J by 2 bases, and 10 bases separated the two germline ends. There are 15 residues in the CDR3. The germline gives CDR1 SGHAT, CDR2 FQNNGV. The CDR3 DNA follows: TGTGCCAGCAGCCTCTCGGGGACCTATAATTCACCCCTCCACTTT. Its protein product is CASSLSGTYNSPLHF.

This chain connects TRBV19 to TRBJ1-1, with 9 bases identical to TRBD1. Germline-derived CDR1 and CDR2 are LNHDA and SQIVND (reference sequence). CDR3 length: 15 amino acids. With V trimmed by 7 bases and J by 5 bases, 11 bases remained unmatched. Here the CDR3 DNA reads TGTGCCAGTATTTCCGGGACAGGGACTGGTACTGAAGCTTTCTTT. Translation gives CASISGTGTGTEAFF. Supplemented by reference TRBV19 and TRBJ1-1, the full variable domain reads DGGITQSPKYLFRKEGQNVTLSCEQNLNHDAMYWYRQDPGQGLRLIYYSQIVNDFQKGDIAEGYSVSREKKESFPLTVTSAQKNPTAFYLCASISGTGTGTEAFFGQGTRLTVV.

This chain joins TRBV3-1 (or the pseudogene TRBV3-2) and TRBJ1-6; D is perhaps TRBD1 (5 bases). This CDR3 has 14 residues. Trimming removed 4 bases from V and 8 bases from J, with 12 bases in between. CDR1 and CDR2 (germline): LGHDT, YNNKEL (reference sequence). CDR3 DNA sequence: TGTGCCAGCAGCCCGCGGAGGGGAGATTCACCCCTCCACTTT. Amino acids: CASSPRRGDSPLHF.

The chain recombines TRBV3-1 (or the pseudogene TRBV3-2) with TRBJ2-6, with D possibly being TRBD1 (5 bases). V was cut by 4 bases and J by 0 bases, with 7 bases left in between. Germline V gives CDR1 LGHDT, CDR2 YNNKEL (reference sequence). The length of the CDR3 is 15 residues. CDR3 region: CASSRDSSGANVLTF. CDR3 nucleotides: TGTGCCAGCAGCCGCGACAGCTCTGGGGCCAACGTCCTGACTTTC.

This rearrangement joins TRBV19 to TRBJ2-7, with 7 bases fitting TRBD1. The CDR3 loop spans 11 amino acids. Germline V CDR1 and CDR2: LNHDA, SQIVND (reference sequence). Unmatched junction bases numbered 1, after V lost 8 bases and J lost 3 bases. Here the CDR3 DNA reads TGTGCCAGTGGGACAGACTACGAGCAGTACTTC. This gives the protein CASGTDYEQYF.

The rearrangement joins TRBV7-2 to TRBJ2-5; 9 bases are shared with TRBD2. The length of the CDR3 is 14 residues. The V segment lost 5 bases and the J segment 2 bases; nucleotides outside the gene matches: 3. The germline CDR1 and CDR2 sequences are SGHTA and FQGNSA. The chain's CDR3 is CASSLSGGQETQYF. DNA for the CDR3: TGTGCCAGCAGCCTTAGCGGGGGACAAGAGACCCAGTACTTC.

This chain uses TRBV6-2 or TRBV6-3 with TRBJ2-2; maybe TRBD1 (5 bases). This CDR3 is 16 amino acids long. V shed 2 bases and J shed 1 base, with 11 bases lying between them. Germline values: CDR1 MNHEY, CDR2 SVGEGT. The CDR3 DNA sequence: TGTGCCAGCAGTTACCGGAGCAGGGTGAACACCGGGGAGCTGTTTTTT. Amino acids: CASSYRSRVNTGELFF.

CDR3 sequence reads: CASSVTGDPGNTIYF. In DNA, the CDR3 is TGTGCCAGCAGCGTGACAGGGGATCCAGGAAACACCATATATTTT. The J gene is TRBJ1-3, the V gene TRBV7-9; TRBD1 matches 8 bases. Trimming at V came to 5 bases and at J to 4 bases, leaving 7 bases not matched to a gene. Germline V lookup: CDR1 SEHNR, CDR2 FQNEAQ (reference sequence). The CDR3 sequence is 15 residues long.

This chain joins TRBV9 and TRBJ2-5; no definite D call. CDR1 and CDR2 (germline): SGDLS, YYNGEE. This CDR3 has 14 residues. Between the trimmed V and J ends, which lost 4 bases and 0 bases, there was a span of 10 bases. In DNA form, the CDR3 reads TGTGCCAGCAGCCCACAGCCGTACCAAGAGACCCAGTACTTC. This gives the protein CASSPQPYQETQYF.

The CDR3 sequence is CASSLEGEASPLHF. The CDR3 DNA is TGTGCCAGCAGCTTAGAAGGGGAGGCTTCACCCCTCCACTTT. This chain joins TRBV7-2 and TRBJ1-6, with D perhaps TRBD1 (5 bases). With 1 base removed from V and 9 bases from J, the gap between germline ends came to 10 bases. This CDR3 comprises 14 residues. CDR1 and CDR2 from the germline V gene are SGHTA and FQGNSA.

This chain uses TRBV29-1 with TRBJ2-3; 8 nucleotides match TRBD2. Trimming at V came to 8 bases and at J to 1 base, leaving 5 bases not matched to a gene. Germline V lookup: CDR1 SQVTM, CDR2 ANQGSEA. The CDR3 contains 13 residues. The CDR3 DNA reads TGCAGCCTCATGACTAGCGGCACAGATACGCAGTATTTT. It specifies CSLMTSGTDTQYF.

This clone was detected a few times. The chain carries TRBV19 and TRBJ2-7; 7 bases align to TRBD1. CDR1 and CDR2 (germline): LNHDA, SQIVND (reference sequence). The CDR3 is 16 residues long. V dropped 2 bases and J dropped 3; count of bases not matched to a gene: 10. CDR3 in DNA: TGTGCCAGTAGTATAACCGCCGGACAGGAGTTCTACGAGCAGTACTTC. Its protein product is CASSITAGQEFYEQYF.

V usage is TRBV18 and J usage is TRBJ2-7, with a possible D match to TRBD2 (5 bases). Trimming took off 0 bases at V and 6 bases at J, with 15 bases between the two ends. CDR1 KGHSH and CDR2 LQKENI come from the germline V gene. This CDR3 has 15 amino acids. CDR3 sequence reads: CASSPPSLPGLEQYF. CDR3 nucleotides: TGTGCCAGCTCACCACCGTCACTCCCCGGACTCGAGCAGTACTTC.